This T cell receptor (beta chain) derives from a study of blood T cell repertoires in COVID-19. The CDR3 has 13 amino acids. The ends lost 5 bases at V and 3 bases at J; junction bases unmatched: 2. In germline, CDR1 is SGHAT, CDR2 FQNNGV. Per the authors' pipeline: Estimation of nucleated cell counts relied on the amplification of reference gene primers. TCRdb's copy holds only in-frame clones and misses some; the assay was immunoSEQ multiplex PCR. D and trimming were read from the DNA, whereas the V and J calls and clone size are those reported in that table. The table includes under 120,000 clones, approximately 84% detected once.

This receptor was obtained from a human donor in a cohort sampled during active COVID-19. Source material: peripheral blood. The chain combines TRBV11-2 with TRBJ1-1; 8 bases map to TRBD1. In DNA, the CDR3 is TGTGCCAGCAGCCCGGACAGGGACACTGAAGCTTTCTTT. It encodes CASSPDRDTEAFF.